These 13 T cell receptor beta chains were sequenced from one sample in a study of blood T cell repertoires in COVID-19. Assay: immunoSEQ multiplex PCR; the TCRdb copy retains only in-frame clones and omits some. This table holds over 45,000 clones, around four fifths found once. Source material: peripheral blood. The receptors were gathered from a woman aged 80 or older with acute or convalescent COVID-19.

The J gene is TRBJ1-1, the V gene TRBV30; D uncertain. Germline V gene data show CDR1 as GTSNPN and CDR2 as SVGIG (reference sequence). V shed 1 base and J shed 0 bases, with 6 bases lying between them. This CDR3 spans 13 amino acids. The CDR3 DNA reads TGTGCCTGGAGTGGCGACTTGAACACTGAAGCTTTCTTT. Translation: CAWSGDLNTEAFF.

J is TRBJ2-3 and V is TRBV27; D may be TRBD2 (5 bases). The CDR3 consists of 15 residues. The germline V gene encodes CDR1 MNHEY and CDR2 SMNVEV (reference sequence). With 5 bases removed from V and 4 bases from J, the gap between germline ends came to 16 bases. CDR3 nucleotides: TGTGCCAGCAGTGCCCCTAGCAAAAGCGCAGATACGCAGTATTTT. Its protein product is CASSAPSKSADTQYF.

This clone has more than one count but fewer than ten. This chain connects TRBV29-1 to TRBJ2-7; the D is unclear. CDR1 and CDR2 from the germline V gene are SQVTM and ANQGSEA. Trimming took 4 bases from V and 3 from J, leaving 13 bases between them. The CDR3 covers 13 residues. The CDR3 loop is CSVVYSQSYEQYF. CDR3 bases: TGCAGCGTTGTGTACAGTCAAAGCTACGAGCAGTACTTC.

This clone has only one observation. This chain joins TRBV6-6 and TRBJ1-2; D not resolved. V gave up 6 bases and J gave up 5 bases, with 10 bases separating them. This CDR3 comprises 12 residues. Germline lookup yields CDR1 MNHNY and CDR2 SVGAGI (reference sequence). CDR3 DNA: TGTGCCAGCAGCCAACTTGATTATGGCTACACCTTC. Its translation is CASSQLDYGYTF.

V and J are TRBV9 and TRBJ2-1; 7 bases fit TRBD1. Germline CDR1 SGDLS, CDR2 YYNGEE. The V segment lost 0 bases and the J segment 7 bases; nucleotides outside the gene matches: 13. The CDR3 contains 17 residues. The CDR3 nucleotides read TGTGCCAGCAGCGTAGCTACGAGGGGGCGAGGAATGAATGAGCAGTTCTTC. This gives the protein CASSVATRGRGMNEQFF. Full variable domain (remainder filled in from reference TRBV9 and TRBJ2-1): DSGVTQTPKHLITATGQRVTLRCSPRSGDLSVYWYQQSLDQGLQFLIQYYNGEERAKGNILERFSAQQFPDLHSELNLSSLELGDSALYFCASSVATRGRGMNEQFFGPGTRLTVL.

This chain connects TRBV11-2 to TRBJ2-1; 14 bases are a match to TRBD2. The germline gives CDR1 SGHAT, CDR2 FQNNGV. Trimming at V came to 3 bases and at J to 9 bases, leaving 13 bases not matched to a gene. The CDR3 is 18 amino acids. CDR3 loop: CASSFPAGWTSGGSEQFF. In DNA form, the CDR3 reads TGTGCCAGCAGCTTTCCCGCGGGGTGGACTAGCGGGGGGTCTGAGCAGTTCTTC.

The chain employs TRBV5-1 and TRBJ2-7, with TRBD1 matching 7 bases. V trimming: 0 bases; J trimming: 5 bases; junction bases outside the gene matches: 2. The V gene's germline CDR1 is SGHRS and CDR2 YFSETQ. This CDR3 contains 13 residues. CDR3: CASSLGQGNEQYF. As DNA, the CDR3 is TGCGCCAGCAGCTTGGGACAGGGCAACGAGCAGTACTTC. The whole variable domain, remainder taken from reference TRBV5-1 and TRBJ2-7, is KAGVTQTPRYLIKTRGQQVTLSCSPISGHRSVSWYQQTPGQGLQFLFEYFSETQRNKGNFPGRFSGRQFSNSRSEMNVSTLELGDSALYLCASSLGQGNEQYFGPGTRLTVT.

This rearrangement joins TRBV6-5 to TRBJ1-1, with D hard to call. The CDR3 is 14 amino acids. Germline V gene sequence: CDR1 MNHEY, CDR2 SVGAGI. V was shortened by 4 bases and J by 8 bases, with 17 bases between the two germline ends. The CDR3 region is CASSFRHPLAEAFF. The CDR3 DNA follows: TGTGCCAGCAGTTTCCGTCACCCACTCGCGGAAGCTTTCTTT.

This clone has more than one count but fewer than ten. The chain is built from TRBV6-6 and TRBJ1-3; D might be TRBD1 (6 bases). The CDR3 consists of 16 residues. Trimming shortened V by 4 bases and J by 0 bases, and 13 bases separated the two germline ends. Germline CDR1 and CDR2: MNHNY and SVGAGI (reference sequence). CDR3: CASSWTATASGNTIYF. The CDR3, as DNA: TGTGCCAGCAGTTGGACAGCTACGGCCTCTGGAAACACCATATATTTT.

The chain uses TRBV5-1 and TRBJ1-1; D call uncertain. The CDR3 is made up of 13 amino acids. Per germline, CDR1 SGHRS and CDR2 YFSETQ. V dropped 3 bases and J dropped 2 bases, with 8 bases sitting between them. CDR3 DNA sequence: TGCGCCAGCAGCTGGGCAGACAACACTGAAGCTTTCTTT. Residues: CASSWADNTEAFF.

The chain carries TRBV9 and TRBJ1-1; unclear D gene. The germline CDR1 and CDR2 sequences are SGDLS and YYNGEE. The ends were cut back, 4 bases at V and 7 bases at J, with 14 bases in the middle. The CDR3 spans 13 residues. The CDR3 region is CASSPLMGGEAFF. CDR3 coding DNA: TGTGCCAGCAGCCCCCTTATGGGAGGTGAAGCTTTCTTT.

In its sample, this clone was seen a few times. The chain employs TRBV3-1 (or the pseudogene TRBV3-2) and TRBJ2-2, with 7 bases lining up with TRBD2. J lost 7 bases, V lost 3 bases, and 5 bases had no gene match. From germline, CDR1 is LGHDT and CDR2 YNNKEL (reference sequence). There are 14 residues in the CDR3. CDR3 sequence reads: CASSHSGGGGELFF. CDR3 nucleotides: TGTGCCAGCAGCCACTCCGGCGGGGGCGGGGAGCTGTTTTTT.

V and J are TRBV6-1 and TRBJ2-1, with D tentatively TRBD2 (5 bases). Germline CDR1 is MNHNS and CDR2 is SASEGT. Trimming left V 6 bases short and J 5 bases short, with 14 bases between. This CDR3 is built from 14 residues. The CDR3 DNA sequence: TGTGCCAGCAGAAGAAGCGGAACCGACAATGAGCAGTTCTTC. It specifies CASRRSGTDNEQFF.